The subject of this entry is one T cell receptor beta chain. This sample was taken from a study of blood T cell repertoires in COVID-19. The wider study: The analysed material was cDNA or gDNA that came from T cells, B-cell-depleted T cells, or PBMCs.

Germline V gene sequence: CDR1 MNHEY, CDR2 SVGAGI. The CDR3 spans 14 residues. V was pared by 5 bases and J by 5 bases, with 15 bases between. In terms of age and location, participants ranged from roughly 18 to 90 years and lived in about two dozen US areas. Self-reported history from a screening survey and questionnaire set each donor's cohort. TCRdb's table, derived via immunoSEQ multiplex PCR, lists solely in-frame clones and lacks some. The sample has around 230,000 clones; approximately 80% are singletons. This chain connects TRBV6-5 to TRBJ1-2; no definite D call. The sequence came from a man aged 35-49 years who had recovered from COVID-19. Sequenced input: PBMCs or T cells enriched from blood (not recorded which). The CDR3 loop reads CASSPGGQIYGYTF. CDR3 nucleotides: TGTGCCAGCAGTCCCGGAGGGCAGATTTATGGCTACACCTTC.